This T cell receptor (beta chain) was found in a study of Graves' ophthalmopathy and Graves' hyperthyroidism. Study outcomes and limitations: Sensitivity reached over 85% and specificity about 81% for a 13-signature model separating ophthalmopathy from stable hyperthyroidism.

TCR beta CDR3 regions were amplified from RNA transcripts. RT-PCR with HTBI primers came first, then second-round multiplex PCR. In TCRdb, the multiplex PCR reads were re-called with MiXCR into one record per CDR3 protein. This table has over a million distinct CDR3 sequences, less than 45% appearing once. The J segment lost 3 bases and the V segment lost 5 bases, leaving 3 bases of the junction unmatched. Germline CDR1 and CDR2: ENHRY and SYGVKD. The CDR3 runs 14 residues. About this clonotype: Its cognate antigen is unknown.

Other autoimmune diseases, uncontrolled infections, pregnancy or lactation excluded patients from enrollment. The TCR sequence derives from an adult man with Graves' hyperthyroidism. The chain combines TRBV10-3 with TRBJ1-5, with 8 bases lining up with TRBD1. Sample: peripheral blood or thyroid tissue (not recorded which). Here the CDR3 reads CAISRQGPNQPQHF. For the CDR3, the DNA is TGTGCCATCAGTCGACAGGGGCCCAATCAGCCCCAGCATTTT.